These T cell receptor beta chains were read from a single sample in a study of blood T cell repertoires in COVID-19. Clones were read by immunoSEQ multiplex PCR, and TCRdb kept only the in-frame ones, dropping some. The profile shows roughly 370,000 clones, around nine tenths of them singletons. The sample was PBMCs or T cells enriched from blood (not recorded which). The receptors were sampled from a woman aged 45-65 years who had recovered from COVID-19. The CDR3 runs from the conserved cysteine through the conserved F or W. Each record gives: D gene, clone size, V gene, J gene, CDR3 protein, CDR3 DNA. The D gene is left open where the match is weak. Size values are once, few and many counts, or a class for expanded clones, and some rows have none.

d_gene: NA
abundance: NA
v_gene: TRBV5-1
j_gene: TRBJ2-7
CDR3aa: CASSLDTTYEQYF
CDR3nt: TGCGCCAGCAGCTTGGACACCACCTACGAGCAGTACTTC

d_gene: TRBD1
abundance: once
v_gene: TRBV7-9
j_gene: TRBJ1-2
CDR3aa: CASSPTTGHYGYTF
CDR3nt: TGTGCCAGCAGCCCAACGACAGGGCACTATGGCTACACCTTC

d_gene: NA
abundance: NA
v_gene: TRBV4-2
j_gene: TRBJ1-1
CDR3aa: CASSQESLGRGQMNTEAFF
CDR3nt: TGTGCCAGCAGCCAAGAAAGTTTGGGTCGAGGACAGATGAACACTGAAGCTTTCTTT

d_gene: TRBD1
abundance: once
v_gene: TRBV9
j_gene: TRBJ2-3
CDR3aa: CASSVYGDRGRPDTQYF
CDR3nt: TGTGCCAGCAGCGTATACGGGGACAGGGGGCGCCCAGATACGCAGTATTTT

d_gene: NA
abundance: few
v_gene: TRBV6-5
j_gene: TRBJ1-1
CDR3aa: CASSYSIFGQMISFF
CDR3nt: TGTGCCAGCAGTTACTCGATATTCGGACAGATGATTTCTTTCTTT

d_gene: TRBD1
abundance: NA
v_gene: TRBV3-1/TRBV3-2
j_gene: TRBJ1-4
CDR3aa: CASSQRTGGNEKLFF
CDR3nt: TGTGCCAGCAGCCAAAGGACAGGAGGAAATGAAAAACTGTTTTTT

d_gene: NA
abundance: NA
v_gene: TRBV7-6
j_gene: TRBJ1-4
CDR3aa: CASSLRADRENEKLFF
CDR3nt: TGTGCCAGCAGCTTAAGGGCTGACAGAGAAAATGAAAAACTGTTTTTT

d_gene: NA
abundance: NA
v_gene: TRBV2
j_gene: TRBJ2-7
CDR3aa: CASSVYSYEQYF
CDR3nt: TGTGCCAGCAGTGTCTACAGCTACGAGCAGTACTTC

d_gene: TRBD2
abundance: NA
v_gene: TRBV11-2
j_gene: TRBJ2-5
CDR3aa: CASRTSGGASETQYF
CDR3nt: TGTGCCAGCAGGACTAGCGGGGGGGCCTCTGAGACCCAGTACTTC

d_gene: NA
abundance: NA
v_gene: TRBV9
j_gene: TRBJ2-7
CDR3aa: CASSVGHADSSYEQYF
CDR3nt: TGTGCCAGCAGCGTAGGTCACGCAGACAGCTCCTACGAGCAGTACTTC

d_gene: NA
abundance: NA
v_gene: TRBV4-3
j_gene: TRBJ2-1
CDR3aa: CASSPNWGVIMGDEQFF
CDR3nt: TGCGCCAGCAGCCCGAATTGGGGAGTTATTATGGGAGATGAGCAGTTCTTC

d_gene: NA
abundance: NA
v_gene: TRBV5-1
j_gene: TRBJ1-4
CDR3aa: CASSSDEKLFF
CDR3nt: TGCGCCAGTAGCTCTGATGAAAAACTGTTTTTT

d_gene: NA
abundance: NA
v_gene: TRBV9
j_gene: TRBJ1-2
CDR3aa: CASSALTLPDGYTF
CDR3nt: TGTGCCAGCAGCGCCTTAACCCTACCCGATGGCTACACCTTC

d_gene: NA
abundance: NA
v_gene: TRBV5-1
j_gene: TRBJ1-1
CDR3aa: CASSLTRANTEAFF
CDR3nt: TGCGCCAGCAGCTTGACCAGGGCCAACACTGAAGCTTTCTTT

d_gene: NA
abundance: NA
v_gene: TRBV9
j_gene: TRBJ1-4
CDR3aa: CASSFSSGVTNEKLFF
CDR3nt: TGTGCCAGCAGCTTTTCTTCAGGGGTAACTAATGAAAAACTGTTTTTT

d_gene: TRBD1
abundance: NA
v_gene: TRBV4-2
j_gene: TRBJ2-2
CDR3aa: CATRQGNTGELFF
CDR3nt: TGTGCCACCCGACAGGGCAACACCGGGGAGCTGTTTTTT

d_gene: NA
abundance: NA
v_gene: TRBV19
j_gene: TRBJ2-1
CDR3aa: CASSIWGRGEQFF
CDR3nt: TGTGCCAGTAGTATCTGGGGGCGCGGGGAGCAGTTCTTC

d_gene: NA
abundance: NA
v_gene: TRBV28
j_gene: TRBJ1-6
CDR3aa: CASTLGGGHNSPLHF
CDR3nt: TGTGCCAGTACACTTGGCGGCGGGCATAATTCACCCCTCCACTTT

d_gene: TRBD2
abundance: many
v_gene: TRBV4-2
j_gene: TRBJ2-2
CDR3aa: CASSQEVAGTNTGELFF
CDR3nt: TGTGCCAGCAGCCAAGAGGTAGCGGGGACGAACACCGGGGAGCTGTTTTTT

d_gene: NA
abundance: NA
v_gene: TRBV7-6
j_gene: TRBJ2-2
CDR3aa: CASSLIGVGGELFF
CDR3nt: TGTGCCAGCAGCTTAATCGGGGTTGGCGGGGAGCTGTTTTTT

d_gene: NA
abundance: NA
v_gene: TRBV2
j_gene: TRBJ2-1
CDR3aa: CASRSWGGEQFF
CDR3nt: TGTGCCAGCAGATCCTGGGGAGGCGAGCAGTTCTTC

d_gene: NA
abundance: NA
v_gene: TRBV27
j_gene: TRBJ2-5
CDR3aa: CASRGQGQETQYF
CDR3nt: TGTGCCAGCAGAGGGCAGGGCCAAGAGACCCAGTACTTC

d_gene: TRBD2
abundance: NA
v_gene: TRBV2
j_gene: TRBJ2-7
CDR3aa: CASRDWTSGDYEQYF
CDR3nt: TGTGCCAGCAGAGATTGGACTAGCGGGGACTACGAGCAGTACTTC

d_gene: NA
abundance: NA
v_gene: TRBV2
j_gene: TRBJ1-2
CDR3aa: CASSEGQEYGYTF
CDR3nt: TGTGCCAGCAGTGAAGGACAGGAGTATGGCTACACCTTC

d_gene: NA
abundance: NA
v_gene: TRBV7-8
j_gene: TRBJ2-2
CDR3aa: CASSFTLANTGELFF
CDR3nt: TGTGCCAGCAGCTTCACATTGGCGAACACCGGGGAGCTGTTTTTT

d_gene: NA
abundance: NA
v_gene: TRBV9
j_gene: TRBJ2-5
CDR3aa: CASSVGRAGLETQYF
CDR3nt: TGTGCCAGCAGCGTAGGTCGGGCGGGCCTAGAGACCCAGTACTTC

d_gene: TRBD1
abundance: once
v_gene: TRBV5-1
j_gene: TRBJ1-1
CDR3aa: CASSYGTGHGTEAFF
CDR3nt: TGCGCCAGCAGCTACGGGACAGGGCATGGCACTGAAGCTTTCTTT

d_gene: TRBD1
abundance: NA
v_gene: TRBV10-3
j_gene: TRBJ1-3
CDR3aa: CAISDRDRGNTIYF
CDR3nt: TGTGCCATCAGTGACCGGGACAGGGGAAACACCATATATTTT

d_gene: TRBD1
abundance: NA
v_gene: TRBV7-2
j_gene: TRBJ1-6
CDR3aa: CASTVDREVSPLHF
CDR3nt: TGTGCCAGCACGGTAGACAGGGAGGTCTCACCCCTCCACTTT

d_gene: NA
abundance: few
v_gene: TRBV6-1
j_gene: TRBJ1-6
CDR3aa: CASSEEGRRSSPLHF
CDR3nt: TGTGCCAGCAGTGAAGAGGGGCGCCGATCTTCACCCCTCCACTTT

d_gene: NA
abundance: once
v_gene: TRBV6-5
j_gene: TRBJ1-2
CDR3aa: CASSYSGAKDGYTF
CDR3nt: TGTGCCAGCAGTTACTCAGGGGCCAAGGATGGCTACACCTTC

d_gene: TRBD1
abundance: NA
v_gene: TRBV28
j_gene: TRBJ2-7
CDR3aa: CASEAGTGPYEQYF
CDR3nt: TGTGCCAGCGAAGCCGGGACAGGTCCGTACGAGCAGTACTTC

d_gene: TRBD1
abundance: once
v_gene: TRBV6-5
j_gene: TRBJ1-6
CDR3aa: CASGDRGFVGSPLHF
CDR3nt: TGTGCCAGCGGGGACAGGGGGTTTGTAGGGTCACCCCTCCACTTT

d_gene: NA
abundance: NA
v_gene: TRBV12-3/TRBV12-4
j_gene: TRBJ1-1
CDR3aa: CASSPRRPPEAFF
CDR3nt: TGTGCCAGCAGCCCACGGCGGCCACCTGAAGCTTTCTTT

d_gene: NA
abundance: NA
v_gene: TRBV11-3
j_gene: TRBJ2-3
CDR3aa: CASSLQAAGDTQYF
CDR3nt: TGTGCCAGCAGCCTCCAGGCGGCGGGAGATACGCAGTATTTT

d_gene: NA
abundance: NA
v_gene: TRBV10-3
j_gene: TRBJ2-7
CDR3aa: CAISNWDTSYEQYF
CDR3nt: TGTGCCATCAGTAACTGGGACACCAGCTACGAGCAGTACTTC

d_gene: NA
abundance: NA
v_gene: TRBV5-4
j_gene: TRBJ2-2
CDR3aa: CASSLSQGLSGELFF
CDR3nt: TGTGCCAGCAGCTTGAGCCAGGGTCTATCCGGGGAGCTGTTTTTT

d_gene: TRBD1
abundance: once
v_gene: TRBV6-1
j_gene: TRBJ1-2
CDR3aa: CASSGWDRGPLNYGYTF
CDR3nt: TGTGCCAGCAGTGGCTGGGACAGGGGACCACTTAACTATGGCTACACCTTC

d_gene: TRBD1
abundance: NA
v_gene: TRBV6-5
j_gene: TRBJ1-6
CDR3aa: CASSGDRGNSPLHF
CDR3nt: TGTGCCAGCAGCGGGGACAGGGGAAATTCACCCCTCCACTTT

d_gene: NA
abundance: NA
v_gene: TRBV6-2/TRBV6-3
j_gene: TRBJ1-2
CDR3aa: CASSYPEFGYTF
CDR3nt: TGTGCCAGCAGTTACCCCGAGTTTGGCTACACCTTC

d_gene: TRBD1
abundance: NA
v_gene: TRBV6-4
j_gene: TRBJ1-5
CDR3aa: CASSDPAGQGFQPQHF
CDR3nt: TGTGCCAGCAGTGACCCGGCGGGACAGGGCTTTCAGCCCCAGCATTTT

d_gene: NA
abundance: NA
v_gene: TRBV19
j_gene: TRBJ1-2
CDR3aa: CASSITNPNYGYTF
CDR3nt: TGTGCCAGTAGTATAACTAACCCCAACTATGGCTACACCTTC

d_gene: NA
abundance: few
v_gene: TRBV1
j_gene: TRBJ1-4
CDR3aa: CTSSHHGTLLSTNEKLFF
CDR3nt: TGCACCAGCAGCCATCACGGGACTCTCCTCTCAACTAATGAAAAACTGTTTTTT

d_gene: TRBD2
abundance: NA
v_gene: TRBV7-2
j_gene: TRBJ2-1
CDR3aa: CASSLDAGETYNEQFF
CDR3nt: TGTGCCAGCAGCTTAGACGCGGGGGAGACCTACAATGAGCAGTTCTTC

d_gene: NA
abundance: NA
v_gene: TRBV5-5
j_gene: TRBJ1-6
CDR3aa: CASSLARGLYSPLHF
CDR3nt: TGTGCCAGCAGCTTGGCACGGGGTCTTTATTCACCCCTCCACTTT

d_gene: NA
abundance: NA
v_gene: TRBV7-8
j_gene: TRBJ2-3
CDR3aa: CASSLAMGGGTDTQYF
CDR3nt: TGTGCCAGCAGCTTAGCTATGGGAGGCGGCACAGATACGCAGTATTTT

d_gene: TRBD1
abundance: NA
v_gene: TRBV9
j_gene: TRBJ1-1
CDR3aa: CASSVGKGAGRNTEAFF
CDR3nt: TGTGCCAGCAGCGTAGGTAAGGGGGCAGGGAGGAACACTGAAGCTTTCTTT

d_gene: NA
abundance: NA
v_gene: TRBV28
j_gene: TRBJ1-4
CDR3aa: CASIPGPGGEKLFF
CDR3nt: TGTGCCAGCATTCCCGGGCCCGGGGGTGAAAAACTGTTTTTT

d_gene: TRBD2
abundance: once
v_gene: TRBV28
j_gene: TRBJ2-1
CDR3aa: CASSLSSSGGVWEQFF
CDR3nt: TGTGCCAGCAGTTTAAGCTCTAGCGGGGGGGTATGGGAGCAGTTCTTC

d_gene: NA
abundance: NA
v_gene: TRBV28
j_gene: TRBJ1-1
CDR3aa: CASGTGRDTEAFF
CDR3nt: TGTGCCAGCGGTACAGGGAGAGACACTGAAGCTTTCTTT

d_gene: TRBD1
abundance: few
v_gene: TRBV7-9
j_gene: TRBJ1-1
CDR3aa: CASSWGTGTNTEAFF
CDR3nt: TGTGCCAGCAGCTGGGGGACAGGGACGAACACTGAAGCTTTCTTT

d_gene: NA
abundance: NA
v_gene: TRBV18
j_gene: TRBJ1-2
CDR3aa: CASSPTGPGYTF
CDR3nt: TGTGCCAGCTCACCCACAGGGCCTGGCTACACCTTC

d_gene: TRBD2
abundance: NA
v_gene: TRBV7-9
j_gene: TRBJ2-3
CDR3aa: CASSFSSGGADTQYF
CDR3nt: TGTGCCAGCAGCTTCTCTAGCGGGGGGGCAGATACGCAGTATTTT

d_gene: NA
abundance: NA
v_gene: TRBV7-2
j_gene: TRBJ2-1
CDR3aa: CASSTAFNEQFF
CDR3nt: TGTGCCAGCAGCACAGCCTTCAATGAGCAGTTCTTC

d_gene: NA
abundance: NA
v_gene: TRBV2
j_gene: TRBJ2-1
CDR3aa: CASSEGGEQFF
CDR3nt: TGTGCCAGCAGTGAAGGAGGTGAGCAGTTCTTC

d_gene: TRBD1
abundance: once
v_gene: TRBV4-3
j_gene: TRBJ1-2
CDR3aa: CASSQDTRGARGYTF
CDR3nt: TGCGCCAGCAGCCAAGATACCAGGGGGGCACGAGGCTACACCTTC

d_gene: NA
abundance: once
v_gene: TRBV9
j_gene: TRBJ2-5
CDR3aa: CASSLRIGETQYF
CDR3nt: TGTGCCAGCAGCCTACGGATCGGGGAGACCCAGTACTTC

d_gene: TRBD1
abundance: once
v_gene: TRBV7-6
j_gene: TRBJ2-7
CDR3aa: CASSPRQGSHHEQYF
CDR3nt: TGTGCCAGCAGCCCAAGACAGGGCTCCCACCACGAGCAGTACTTC

d_gene: NA
abundance: once
v_gene: TRBV7-9
j_gene: TRBJ2-3
CDR3aa: CASSSTGRTDTQYF
CDR3nt: TGTGCCAGCAGCTCGACAGGGAGGACAGATACGCAGTATTTT